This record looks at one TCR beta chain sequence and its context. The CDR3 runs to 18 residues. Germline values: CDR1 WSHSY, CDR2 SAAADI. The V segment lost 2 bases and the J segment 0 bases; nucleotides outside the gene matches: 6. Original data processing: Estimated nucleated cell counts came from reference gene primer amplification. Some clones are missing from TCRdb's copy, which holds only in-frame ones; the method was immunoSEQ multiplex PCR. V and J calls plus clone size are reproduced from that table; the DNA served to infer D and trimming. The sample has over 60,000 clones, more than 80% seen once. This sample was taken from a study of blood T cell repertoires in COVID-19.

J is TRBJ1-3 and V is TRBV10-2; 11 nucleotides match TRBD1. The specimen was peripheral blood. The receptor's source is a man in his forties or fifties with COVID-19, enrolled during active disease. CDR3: CASSEQGQGAISGNTIYF. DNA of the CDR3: TGCGCCAGCAGTGAGCAAGGACAGGGGGCTATCTCTGGAAACACCATATATTTT.